Following are 16 T cell receptor beta chains from one sample sequenced in a study of immune evolution from preneoplasia to lung adenocarcinoma. Here immunoSEQ multiplex PCR was the method, and the copy in TCRdb shows in-frame clones only, minus some. Of about 3,000 clones listed, 80% to 90% were seen once; the top ten hold around 8.8%. The sequenced sample consisted of FFPE adjacent normal lung tissue. These receptors all come from a person between 60 and 80 years old with lung adenocarcinoma.

V and J are TRBV18 and TRBJ2-5, with D perhaps matching TRBD1 (5 bases). The CDR3 has 14 amino acids. With 6 bases removed from V and 1 base from J, the gap between germline ends came to 12 bases. Germline assignment: CDR1 KGHSH and CDR2 LQKENI. CDR3 loop: CASSPDTTQETQYF. For the CDR3, the DNA is TGTGCCAGCTCCCCGGACACCACCCAAGAGACCCAGTACTTC.

This clone was counted only a few times. The rearrangement links TRBV5-1 to TRBJ1-2; D possibly corresponds to TRBD1 (5 bases). Trimming pared 6 bases from V and 6 bases from J, leaving 18 bases between. Looked up from germline, CDR1 is SGHRS and CDR2 is YFSETQ. The length of the CDR3 is 14 residues. DNA of the CDR3: TGCGCCAGCACCGTCGGGAGGGCAGGGCATGGCTACACCTTC. Its protein product is CASTVGRAGHGYTF.

With respect to this clone: A junction end diverges from the germline sequence, so it may reflect a read error. The chain carries TRBV6-5 and TRBJ2-5; 11 bases fit TRBD2. The CDR3 has 15 amino acids. The V gene's germline CDR1 is MNHEY and CDR2 SVGAGI. DNA of the CDR3: TGTGCCAGCAACCTTCGACTAGCGGGGCAAGAGACTCAGTACTTC. It translates to CASNLRLAGQETQYF.

The gene calls are TRBV5-1 and TRBJ2-7, with TRBD1 identical over 7 bases. The germline V gene has CDR1 SGHRS and CDR2 YFSETQ. With V trimmed by 2 bases and J by 3 bases, 8 bases remained unmatched. This CDR3 region has 15 residues. CDR3 residues: CASSLGTGAIYEQYF. CDR3 nucleotides: TGCGCCAGCAGCTTAGGTACAGGGGCTATCTACGAGCAGTACTTC.

This clone was found a few times. The genes are TRBV6-1 and TRBJ2-5; 11 nucleotides match TRBD2. Germline V gene data show CDR1 as MNHNS and CDR2 as SASEGT. This CDR3 has 16 amino acids. Germline trimming cut 4 bases from V and 2 bases from J; bases unmatched to any gene: 6. CDR3 sequence reads: CASSATSGGVQETQYF. CDR3 bases: TGTGCCAGCAGTGCCACTAGCGGGGGTGTTCAAGAGACCCAGTACTTC.

This chain uses TRBV5-8 with TRBJ2-6; 8 bases match TRBD1. V lost 6 bases to trimming and J lost 4 bases; unmatched junction nucleotides: 9. Germline loops: CDR1 SGHTS, CDR2 YDEGEE. The CDR3 covers 16 residues. CDR3 DNA: TGTGCCAGCAACCCGCAGGGGGCGCAGGGGGCCAACGTCCTGACTTTC. Protein sequence: CASNPQGAQGANVLTF.

The J gene is TRBJ2-2, the V gene TRBV7-9; D unresolved. The length of the CDR3 is 15 residues. CDR1 and CDR2 (germline): SEHNR, FQNEAQ (reference sequence). V lost 3 bases to trimming and J lost 5 bases, with 13 bases between them. This CDR3 reads CASSFESVVTGELFF. In nucleotides, the CDR3 is TGTGCCAGCAGCTTTGAGTCGGTTGTAACCGGGGAGCTGTTTTTT. The entire variable domain, with the rest obtained from reference TRBV7-9 and TRBJ2-2, is as follows: DTGVSQNPRHKITKRGQNVTFRCDPISEHNRLYWYRQTLGQGPEFLTYFQNEAQLEKSRLLSDRFSAERPKGSFSTLEIQRTEQGDSAMYLCASSFESVVTGELFFGEGSRLTVL.

The gene calls are TRBV6-1 and TRBJ1-6; no clear D gene. Germline CDR1 is MNHNS and CDR2 is SASEGT. V dropped 6 bases and J dropped 11 bases, with 11 bases sitting between them. The CDR3 contains 12 residues. This CDR3 reads CASRTNEAPLHF. CDR3 in DNA: TGTGCCAGCAGGACAAACGAAGCACCCCTCCACTTT.

This clone turned up a few times. The chain is built from TRBV2 and TRBJ2-1, with TRBD2 matching 12 bases. CDR3 size: 14 residues. J was trimmed by 5 bases and V by 9 bases; bases with no gene match: 5. Germline CDR1 is SNHLY and CDR2 is FYNNEI. The chain's CDR3 is CASGTSGLNNEQFF. As DNA, the CDR3 is TGTGCCAGTGGGACTAGCGGGCTGAACAATGAGCAGTTCTTC.

This rearrangement joins TRBV7-3 to TRBJ2-3, with TRBD2 identical over 10 bases. V was pared by 5 bases and J by 5 bases, with 13 bases of the junction left unmatched. The CDR3 runs 17 residues. Germline V gene data show CDR1 as SGHTA and CDR2 as FQGTGA. The CDR3 loop reads CASSARGGAGGGDTQYF. In nucleotides, the CDR3 is TGTGCCAGCAGCGCCCGCGGGGGAGCGGGGGGGGGAGATACGCAGTATTTT.

The chain recombines TRBV2 with TRBJ1-4; 7 bases agree with TRBD1. V was pared by 6 bases and J by 6 bases, with 7 bases of the junction left unmatched. Germline values: CDR1 SNHLY, CDR2 FYNNEI. This CDR3 is 14 amino acids long. CDR3 DNA sequence: TGTGCCAGCAGGGGGGGACAGTTGCATGAAAAACTGTTTTTT. Protein sequence: CASRGGQLHEKLFF.

J is TRBJ2-5 and V is TRBV5-6; 7 bases are shared with TRBD2. CDR3 length: 14 residues. With 0 bases clipped from V and 4 bases from J, the junction kept 3 bases outside the gene matches. Germline CDR1 SGHDT, CDR2 YYEEEE. The CDR3 DNA follows: TGTGCCAGCAGCTTGGTGGGGGAGGGAGAGACCCAGTACTTC. The encoded protein is CASSLVGEGETQYF. The full variable domain, in which reference TRBV5-6 and TRBJ2-5 provide the parts outside the CDR3, is DAGVTQSPTHLIKTRGQQVTLRCSPKSGHDTVSWYQQALGQGPQFIFQYYEEEERQRGNFPDRFSGHQFPNYSSELNVNALLLGDSALYLCASSLVGEGETQYFGPGTRLLVL.

The V and J genes are TRBV7-9 and TRBJ2-1; 7 positions agree with TRBD2. CDR1 is SEHNR and CDR2 is FQNEAQ in the germline V gene (reference sequence). The CDR3 loop spans 15 amino acids. The junction had 4 bases not matched to a gene; V was cut back by 5 bases and J by 0 bases. Here the CDR3 DNA reads TGTGCCAGCAGCCTACTAGCGAGCTCCTACAATGAGCAGTTCTTC. Its protein is CASSLLASSYNEQFF.

A remark on this clone: Other DNA sequences in the same sample also yield this CDR3. The chain is built from TRBV5-1 and TRBJ2-5; possible D gene TRBD2, 6 bases. Germline CDR1 SGHRS, CDR2 YFSETQ. With 1 base removed from V and 2 bases from J, the gap between germline ends came to 18 bases. The CDR3 is 17 amino acids. This CDR3 reads CASSLLASGDPQETQYF. The CDR3 DNA reads as TGCGCCAGCAGCTTGTTGGCTTCGGGGGATCCTCAAGAGACCCAGTACTTC.

The gene calls are TRBV6-5 and TRBJ2-7; 7 nucleotides match TRBD2. The V segment lost 0 bases and the J segment 7 bases; nucleotides outside the gene matches: 6. The CDR3 is 14 amino acids. Germline assignment: CDR1 MNHEY and CDR2 SVGAGI. The CDR3 nucleotides read TGTGCCAGCAGTTACTCGATCCTAGCGGAAGAGCAGTACTTC. It specifies CASSYSILAEEQYF.

This clone came up a few times. This chain connects TRBV11-2 to TRBJ1-1, with a tentative D call TRBD1 (5 bases). This CDR3 region has 15 residues. Germline V gene data show CDR1 as SGHAT and CDR2 as FQNNGV. V was clipped by 3 bases and J by 3 bases, with 14 bases between them. The CDR3 is CASSFQRGGDTEAFF. For the CDR3, the DNA is TGTGCCAGCAGCTTTCAGAGGGGAGGGGACACTGAAGCTTTCTTT.